The next 25 T cell receptor beta chains were all read from a single sample in a study of Ad26.COV2.S vaccination and SARS-CoV-2 variants. Here immunoSEQ multiplex PCR was the method, and the copy in TCRdb shows in-frame clones only, minus some. The table shows fewer than 300,000 clones, with approximately 87% occurring only once. Treatment: about 20 received Ad26.COV2.S at low or high dose, single or two shots; about 5 received placebo; per-sample allocation not given. Material that was analyzed had been drawn on day 63 after the first vaccine or placebo injection. Material: peripheral blood, obtained in a trial of Ad26.COV2.S vaccine versus placebo. All receptors derive from a person aged 18-65 years who received the Ad26.COV2.S COVID-19 vaccine or a placebo.

This chain joins TRBV29-1 and TRBJ2-7, with 9 bases identical to TRBD1. The V and J ends lost 3 bases and 3 bases, in that order; junction bases with no gene match: 21. The CDR3 totals 19 residues. Germline-derived CDR1 and CDR2 are SQVTM and ANQGSEA. The CDR3 reads CSVDLPVVDRGVVNYEQYF. CDR3 bases: TGCAGCGTTGATCTACCAGTGGTGGACAGGGGAGTGGTCAACTACGAGCAGTACTTC.

V and J are TRBV29-1 and TRBJ1-4, with 7 bases matching TRBD1. Trimming cost V 6 bases and J 5 bases; bases outside gene matches: 6. Germline assignment: CDR1 SQVTM and CDR2 ANQGSEA. This CDR3 has 13 amino acids. The CDR3 sequence is CSVMTGLNEKLFF. CDR3 DNA sequence: TGCAGCGTAATGACAGGGTTGAATGAAAAACTGTTTTTT.

The chain couples TRBV19 to TRBJ2-3; a possible D gene is TRBD2 (5 bases). The CDR3 extends over 15 amino acids. Trimming cost V 6 bases and J 2 bases, with 15 bases left between them. Germline V gives CDR1 LNHDA, CDR2 SQIVND (reference sequence). The CDR3 protein is CASSPGRHYTDTQYF. The CDR3 DNA reads TGTGCCAGTAGCCCGGGGAGACATTACACAGATACGCAGTATTTT.

Here the CDR3 DNA reads TGTGCCAGCAGCGTTGAGGGGGGGATCTACAATGAGCAGTTCTTC. This sequence encodes CASSVEGGIYNEQFF. This chain connects TRBV9 to TRBJ2-1; D is perhaps TRBD2 (7 bases). The V and J ends lost 2 bases and 3 bases respectively, with 12 bases between them. CDR1 is SGDLS, CDR2 YYNGEE, per germline. The CDR3 has 15 residues.

This clone has more than one count but fewer than ten. This sequence joins TRBV2 and TRBJ2-7; D unclear. Germline CDR1 reads SNHLY; CDR2 reads FYNNEI. Trimming cost V 4 bases and J 3 bases, with 7 bases left between them. The CDR3 has 12 residues. The DNA of the CDR3 is TGTGCCAGCAGTGTGGCGAACTACGAGCAGTACTTC. Protein sequence: CASSVANYEQYF.

J is TRBJ2-1 and V is TRBV10-1; TRBD2 aligns across 9 bases. The junction had 6 bases not matched to a gene; V was cut back by 3 bases and J by 12 bases. CDR3 length: 13 amino acids. CDR1 and CDR2 from the germline V gene are WNHNN and SYGVQD (reference sequence). Here the CDR3 DNA reads TGCGCCAGCAGTGACCAGCGGGAGGTCGGGCAGTTCTTC. Protein: CASSDQREVGQFF.

The rearrangement links TRBV3-1 (or the pseudogene TRBV3-2) to TRBJ1-5, with a weak D call TRBD1 (5 bases). CDR1 is LGHDT, CDR2 YNNKEL, per germline (reference sequence). The V and J ends lost 4 bases and 5 bases respectively, with 12 bases between them. The CDR3 covers 14 residues. The CDR3, as DNA: TGTGCCAGCAGCCCGCTCTCGGGGGATCAGCCCCAGCATTTT. Encoded protein: CASSPLSGDQPQHF.

The chain has TRBV29-1 and TRBJ1-1; 9 bases are shared with TRBD1. Germline CDR1 is SQVTM and CDR2 is ANQGSEA. The CDR3 has 13 residues. Trimming removed 4 bases from V and 6 bases from J; junction bases left unmatched: 6. The CDR3 spells CSVVVTGGSEAFF. In DNA, the CDR3 is TGCAGCGTTGTAGTGACAGGGGGGTCTGAAGCTTTCTTT.

This clone was observed a few times. The CDR3 is CASSTQGVPEAFF. In DNA, the CDR3 is TGTGCCAGCAGCACACAGGGGGTCCCTGAAGCTTTCTTT. This chain connects TRBV7-2 to TRBJ1-1; 8 bases line up with TRBD1. The V gene end was trimmed by 5 bases and the J gene end by 6 bases; junction bases not matched to a gene: 5. From germline, CDR1 is SGHTA and CDR2 FQGNSA. The CDR3 is 13 residues long.

Of note for this clone: Distinct nucleotide sequences in the sample also encode this CDR3. The chain employs TRBV12-3 or TRBV12-4 and TRBJ1-2; D is undetermined. This CDR3 comprises 12 residues. Trimming removed 5 bases from V and 5 bases from J, with 9 bases in between. CDR3 nucleotide sequence: TGTGCCAGCAGTGGTACGGCTTATGGCTACACCTTC. Translated, it gives CASSGTAYGYTF.

The chain couples TRBV25-1 to TRBJ1-2; tentative D call: TRBD1 (5 bases). CDR3 size: 16 residues. Per germline, CDR1 MGHDK and CDR2 SYGVNS. The V gene lost 2 bases and the J gene lost 3 bases, with 16 bases spanning the gap. In DNA form, the CDR3 reads TGTGCCAGCAGTGAACTGGGAGCAGACAGTTACTATGGCTACACCTTC. Translated: CASSELGADSYYGYTF.

This rearrangement joins TRBV28 to TRBJ2-1, with a tentative D call TRBD2 (6 bases). V was trimmed by 4 bases and J by 12 bases, leaving 10 bases between them. The CDR3 runs 11 residues. The germline V gene encodes CDR1 MDHEN and CDR2 SYDVKM. The CDR3 bases are TGTGCCAGCAGTTCCCAGCGGGTGCAGTTCTTC. Protein: CASSSQRVQFF.

The genes are TRBV7-9 and TRBJ2-7; maybe TRBD2 (6 bases). The V and J ends lost 5 bases and 2 bases respectively, with 10 bases between them. The CDR3 spans 13 residues. The germline V gene encodes CDR1 SEHNR and CDR2 FQNEAQ (reference sequence). The CDR3 DNA sequence: TGTGCCAGCAGCCCGCCGGGAGCCTACGAGCAGTACTTC. It codes for CASSPPGAYEQYF.

V is TRBV5-1 and J is TRBJ1-2; no clear D. V lost 0 bases, J lost 0 bases, and 9 bases lay in between. Germline lookup yields CDR1 SGHRS and CDR2 YFSETQ. CDR3 length equals 15 residues. The chain's CDR3 is CASSLAPSANYGYTF. The DNA for the CDR3 is TGCGCCAGCAGCTTGGCACCTTCAGCTAACTATGGCTACACCTTC. Full variable domain (outside the CDR3, taken from reference TRBV5-1 and TRBJ1-2): KAGVTQTPRYLIKTRGQQVTLSCSPISGHRSVSWYQQTPGQGLQFLFEYFSETQRNKGNFPGRFSGRQFSNSRSEMNVSTLELGDSALYLCASSLAPSANYGYTFGSGTRLTVV.

V gene TRBV12-3 or TRBV12-4 combines with J gene TRBJ1-1; D not certain. The CDR3 runs to 13 residues. Trimming left V 1 base short and J 0 bases short, with 3 bases between. The CDR3 sequence: CASSLGVNTEAFF. In DNA form, the CDR3 reads TGTGCCAGCAGTTTAGGGGTGAACACTGAAGCTTTCTTT.

The CDR3: CATYRRRSFRETQYF. CDR3 sequence (DNA): TGCGCCACCTATCGCAGGAGGAGTTTTCGAGAGACCCAGTACTTC. V and J are TRBV10-1 and TRBJ2-5, with D possibly matching TRBD2 (5 bases). The germline gives CDR1 WNHNN, CDR2 SYGVQD (reference sequence). Trimming left V 10 bases short and J 4 bases short, with 22 bases between. The CDR3 contains 15 residues.

The chain has TRBV5-1 and TRBJ1-2, with D maybe TRBD1 (6 bases). The CDR3 loop spans 16 amino acids. The germline V gene encodes CDR1 SGHRS and CDR2 YFSETQ. Trimming pared 5 bases from V and 4 bases from J, leaving 21 bases between. The CDR3 protein is CASSPLVQGSLYGYTF. DNA for the CDR3: TGCGCCAGCAGTCCCCTCGTACAGGGATCTCTCTATGGCTACACCTTC. The full variable domain, rest sourced from reference TRBV5-1 and TRBJ1-2, is KAGVTQTPRYLIKTRGQQVTLSCSPISGHRSVSWYQQTPGQGLQFLFEYFSETQRNKGNFPGRFSGRQFSNSRSEMNVSTLELGDSALYLCASSPLVQGSLYGYTFGSGTRLTVV.

The chain carries TRBV6-2 or TRBV6-3 and TRBJ2-5; TRBD1 agrees at 8 bases. CDR3 size: 14 residues. Germline CDR1 and CDR2: MNHEY and SVGEGT. V trimming: 6 bases; J trimming: 4 bases; junction bases outside the gene matches: 7. The CDR3 sequence: CASSWTGNTETQYF. In DNA, the CDR3 is TGTGCCAGCAGCTGGACAGGGAATACAGAGACCCAGTACTTC.

V is TRBV15 and J is TRBJ1-2; TRBD1 agrees at 9 bases. V trimming: 5 bases; J trimming: 4 bases; junction bases outside the gene matches: 8. Germline V gene sequence: CDR1 LNHNV, CDR2 YYDKDF (reference sequence). The CDR3 is made up of 15 amino acids. The CDR3 DNA is TGTGCCACCAGCGACCCGGGACAGGGCGGCTATGGCTACACCTTC. It codes for CATSDPGQGGYGYTF.

The rearrangement joins TRBV5-1 to TRBJ1-2, with a possible D match to TRBD1 (5 bases). This CDR3 comprises 13 residues. V gave up 0 bases and J gave up 8 bases, with 11 bases separating them. Looked up from germline, CDR1 is SGHRS and CDR2 is YFSETQ. CDR3 amino acids: CASSLGTMVGYTF. CDR3 sequence (DNA): TGCGCCAGCAGCTTGGGGACAATGGTAGGCTACACCTTC.

The chain uses TRBV5-8 and TRBJ1-1; D gene uncertain. The CDR3 contains 13 residues. Between the trimmed V and J ends, which lost 1 base and 7 bases, there was a span of 11 bases. Germline CDR1 and CDR2: SGHTS and YDEGEE. The chain's CDR3 is CASSLNLVSEAFF. CDR3 DNA: TGTGCCAGCAGCTTGAACCTAGTGAGTGAAGCTTTCTTT.

This clone was seen more than once but under ten times. The chain combines TRBV6-5 with TRBJ1-3, with 7 bases matching TRBD1. The V gene's germline CDR1 is MNHEY and CDR2 SVGAGI. V was pared by 6 bases and J by 2 bases, with 4 bases of the junction left unmatched. This CDR3 has 14 residues. CDR3 residues: CASRSGTAGNTIYF. The CDR3 DNA follows: TGTGCCAGCAGAAGCGGGACAGCTGGAAACACCATATATTTT.

This clone was counted between two and nine times. J is TRBJ1-1 and V is TRBV5-1; D is undetermined. CDR1 and CDR2 (germline): SGHRS, YFSETQ. The germline V and J ends were trimmed by 5 bases and 1 base, with 12 bases remaining between them. This CDR3 region has 14 residues. The DNA of the CDR3 is TGCGCCAGCAGTCGTATAGGGTCGAACACTGAAGCTTTCTTT. Translation: CASSRIGSNTEAFF.

J is TRBJ2-7 and V is TRBV4-1; 8 bases align to TRBD1. Germline V lookup: CDR1 MGHRA, CDR2 YSYEKL. The CDR3 sequence is 13 residues long. V shed 4 bases, J shed 5 bases, and the junction held 4 bases outside the gene matches. The CDR3 loop is CASSRTGSHEQYF. CDR3 coding DNA: TGCGCCAGCAGCCGGACAGGGTCCCACGAGCAGTACTTC.

The J gene is TRBJ1-1, the V gene TRBV7-9; 9 nucleotides agree with TRBD1. V lost 6 bases to trimming and J lost 5 bases; unmatched junction nucleotides: 10. Per the germline V gene, CDR1 is SEHNR and CDR2 is FQNEAQ (reference sequence). This CDR3 has 15 residues. The CDR3: CASSRVLGTGTEAFF. The DNA for the CDR3 is TGTGCCAGCAGTCGGGTCCTCGGGACAGGGACTGAAGCTTTCTTT.